The 18 T cell receptor beta chains reported below all come from one sample, sequenced in a study of T cell changes during pregnancy in multiple sclerosis. Repertoires were generated with immunoSEQ multiplex PCR, while TCRdb's copy carries only in-frame clones and drops some. This sample yields 50,000 to 65,000 clones, of which over 85% are seen a single time; 2.5% to 3.5% belongs to the top ten. The sequencing used CD8+ T cells from peripheral blood mononuclear cells, collected in the second trimester of pregnancy. Receptor source: a female donor with multiple sclerosis, enrolled in a pregnancy study.

The V and J genes are TRBV7-8 and TRBJ2-3; no firm D call. Germline CDR1 is SGHVS and CDR2 is FQNEAQ. V was shortened by 2 bases and J by 1 base, with 22 bases between the two germline ends. There are 19 residues in the CDR3. The CDR3 reads CASSLPRRLKRFGTDTQYF. DNA of the CDR3: TGTGCCAGCAGCTTACCCCGTCGCCTGAAGAGATTTGGCACAGATACGCAGTATTTT.

CDR3 sequence: CASSPGTGFTGELFF. CDR3 nucleotide sequence: TGTGCCAGCAGCCCCGGGACAGGATTCACCGGGGAGCTGTTTTTT. The chain uses TRBV5-6 and TRBJ2-2, with 8 bases identical to TRBD1. The length of the CDR3 is 15 residues. Trimming removed 4 bases from V and 4 bases from J; junction bases left unmatched: 6. Germline CDR1 and CDR2: SGHDT and YYEEEE.

This chain joins TRBV28 and TRBJ2-7, with TRBD1 identical over 11 bases. V lost 6 bases and J lost 5; bases outside the gene matches: 6. Germline V gene lookup returns CDR1 MDHEN and CDR2 SYDVKM. CDR3 size: 14 residues. CDR3 nucleotide sequence: TGTGCCAGCAGCCTTGGACAGGGGGCGGACGAGCAGTACTTC. This gives the protein CASSLGQGADEQYF.

The gene calls are TRBV4-1 and TRBJ2-1, with a weak D call TRBD2 (5 bases). The CDR3 contains 13 residues. The germline V gene encodes CDR1 MGHRA and CDR2 YSYEKL. The V gene lost 7 bases and the J gene lost 4 bases, with 11 bases spanning the gap. The CDR3 DNA is TGCGCCAGCACCCCAAGAGGGTACAATGAGCAGTTCTTC. It yields the protein CASTPRGYNEQFF.

V usage is TRBV28 and J usage is TRBJ2-7; D gene ambiguous. The CDR3 covers 16 residues. Trimming cost V 5 bases and J 1 base, with 18 bases left between them. Germline V CDR1 and CDR2: MDHEN, SYDVKM. The DNA of the CDR3 is TGTGCCAGCAGTCCGGTCCCAGGCTACCTATCCTACGAGCAGTACTTC. Translated, it gives CASSPVPGYLSYEQYF. The full variable domain, completed using reference TRBV28 and TRBJ2-7, is DVKVTQSSRYLVKRTGEKVFLECVQDMDHENMFWYRQDPGLGLRLIYFSYDVKMKEKGDIPEGYSVSREKKERFSLILESASTNQTSMYLCASSPVPGYLSYEQYFGPGTRLTVT.

The V call is TRBV5-4, the J call TRBJ2-2; D is unresolved. Trimming left V 0 bases short and J 5 bases short, with 5 bases between. This CDR3 has 13 residues. Germline V gene sequence: CDR1 SGHNT, CDR2 YYREEE (reference sequence). The CDR3 DNA reads as TGTGCCAGCAGCTTGGGAGATACCGGGGAGCTGTTTTTT. Translation: CASSLGDTGELFF.

This clone was counted a single time. The rearrangement joins TRBV2 to TRBJ2-5, with TRBD2 identical over 11 bases. CDR1 is SNHLY and CDR2 is FYNNEI in the germline V gene. V gave up 4 bases and J gave up 4 bases; unmatched junction bases: 11. The CDR3 totals 17 residues. CDR3 sequence: CASSVPDSGRATETQYF. Written as DNA, the CDR3 is TGTGCCAGCAGTGTCCCCGATAGCGGGAGGGCCACAGAGACCCAGTACTTC.

The J gene is TRBJ2-1, the V gene TRBV27; TRBD1 aligns across 7 bases. The V segment lost 4 bases and the J segment 0 bases; nucleotides outside the gene matches: 3. Germline CDR1 and CDR2: MNHEY and SMNVEV (reference sequence). The CDR3 runs to 15 residues. CDR3 protein: CASSSRDSSYNEQFF. Written as DNA, the CDR3 is TGTGCCAGCAGTTCCCGGGACAGCTCCTACAATGAGCAGTTCTTC.

This clone appeared a few times. V gene TRBV7-9 combines with J gene TRBJ2-5; TRBD2 matches 7 bases. The germline V gene has CDR1 SEHNR and CDR2 FQNEAQ (reference sequence). The CDR3 has 13 residues. Trimming removed 5 bases from V and 4 bases from J; junction bases left unmatched: 4. The CDR3 region is CASSGRGRETQYF. In nucleotides, the CDR3 is TGTGCCAGCAGCGGGAGGGGACGAGAGACCCAGTACTTC.

This chain joins TRBV25-1 and TRBJ1-2; a possible D gene is TRBD1 (6 bases). Trimming removed 0 bases from V and 2 bases from J, with 19 bases in between. This CDR3 contains 18 residues. Per the germline V gene, CDR1 is MGHDK and CDR2 is SYGVNS. This chain's CDR3 is CASSEYGAGAGLNYGYTF. CDR3 bases: TGTGCCAGCAGTGAATATGGGGCAGGGGCTGGTTTAAACTATGGCTACACCTTC.

In its sample, this clone was seen once. The chain joins TRBV9 to TRBJ2-1, with TRBD2 as a possible D gene (5 bases). Per the germline V gene, CDR1 is SGDLS and CDR2 is YYNGEE. V dropped 0 bases and J dropped 8 bases, with 15 bases sitting between them. The CDR3 extends over 15 amino acids. This chain's CDR3 is CASSVARGSGYEQFF. The CDR3 bases are TGTGCCAGCAGCGTAGCTCGAGGGAGTGGCTATGAGCAGTTCTTC.

This chain uses TRBV2 with TRBJ1-3; 7 bases match TRBD1. Germline V gives CDR1 SNHLY, CDR2 FYNNEI. After removal of 3 bases from V and 0 bases from J, the junction contained 5 bases not matched to a gene. CDR3 length: 16 amino acids. CDR3 amino acids: CASSEGQSLSGNTIYF. CDR3 DNA sequence: TGTGCCAGCAGTGAGGGACAGAGCCTCTCTGGAAACACCATATATTTT.

The chain couples TRBV6-5 to TRBJ2-1, with TRBD2 matching 7 bases. V was pared by 4 bases and J by 0 bases, with 3 bases of the junction left unmatched. The CDR3 sequence is 15 residues long. Germline-derived CDR1 and CDR2 are MNHEY and SVGAGI. In nucleotides, the CDR3 is TGTGCCAGCAGTTCTAGCGGCCCCTCCTACAATGAGCAGTTCTTC. Protein: CASSSSGPSYNEQFF.

The chain joins TRBV19 to TRBJ2-1; no clear D gene. Germline V gene data show CDR1 as LNHDA and CDR2 as SQIVND (reference sequence). CDR3 length: 14 amino acids. V gave up 1 base and J gave up 5 bases, with 9 bases separating them. The CDR3 nucleotides are TGTGCCAGTAGTATAGGTGGGCAAGACAATGAGCAGTTCTTC. Encoded protein: CASSIGGQDNEQFF.

This rearrangement joins TRBV13 to TRBJ2-3; 11 bases agree with TRBD2. Losses at the gene ends were 5 bases for V and 2 bases for J; bases not matched to a gene: 6. The CDR3 covers 16 residues. From germline, CDR1 is PRHDT and CDR2 FYEKMQ (reference sequence). This CDR3 reads CASSVLAGGYTDTQYF. CDR3 coding DNA: TGTGCCAGCAGCGTCTTAGCGGGAGGGTACACAGATACGCAGTATTTT.

The V and J genes are TRBV27 and TRBJ1-2, with a possible D match to TRBD1 (6 bases). Trimming left V 5 bases short and J 4 bases short, with 14 bases between. CDR1 and CDR2 (germline): MNHEY, SMNVEV (reference sequence). The CDR3 runs to 14 residues. CDR3 nucleotides: TGTGCCAGCAGTCCAATTACAGGGTCCTATGGCTACACCTTC. Translated, it gives CASSPITGSYGYTF.

The chain carries TRBV27 and TRBJ2-7; tentatively, D is TRBD2 (5 bases). Trimming took off 5 bases at V and 0 bases at J, with 11 bases between the two ends. Looked up from germline, CDR1 is MNHEY and CDR2 is SMNVEV (reference sequence). The CDR3 runs 14 residues. CDR3 nucleotides: TGTGCCAGCAGTACCTGGGCGGGCTCCTACGAGCAGTACTTC. Protein product: CASSTWAGSYEQYF.

DNA for the CDR3: TGTGCCAGCAGTTGGGGGGGCGGGGCCAACACCGGGGAGCTGTTTTTT. This gives the protein CASSWGGGANTGELFF. The rearrangement links TRBV27 to TRBJ2-2; D is perhaps TRBD2 (7 bases). The CDR3 sequence is 16 residues long. V was cut by 4 bases and J by 2 bases, with 14 bases left in between. Germline lookup yields CDR1 MNHEY and CDR2 SMNVEV (reference sequence).